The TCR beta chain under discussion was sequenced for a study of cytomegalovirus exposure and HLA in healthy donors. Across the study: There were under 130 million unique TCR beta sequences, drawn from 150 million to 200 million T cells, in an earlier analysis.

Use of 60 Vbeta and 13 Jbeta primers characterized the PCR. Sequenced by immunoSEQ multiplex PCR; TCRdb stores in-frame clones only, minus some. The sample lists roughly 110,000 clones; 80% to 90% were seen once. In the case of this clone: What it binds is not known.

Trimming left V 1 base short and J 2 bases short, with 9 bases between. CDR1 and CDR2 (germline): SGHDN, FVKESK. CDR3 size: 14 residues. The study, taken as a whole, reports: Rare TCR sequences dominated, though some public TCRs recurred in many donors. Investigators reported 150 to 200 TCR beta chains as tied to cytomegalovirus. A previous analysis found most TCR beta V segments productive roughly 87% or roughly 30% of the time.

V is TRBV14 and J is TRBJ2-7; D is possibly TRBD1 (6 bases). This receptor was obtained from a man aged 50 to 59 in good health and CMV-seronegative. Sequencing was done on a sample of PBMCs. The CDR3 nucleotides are TGTGCCAGCAGCCAAGGGGGGCCCCCCTACGAGCAGTACTTC. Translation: CASSQGGPPYEQYF. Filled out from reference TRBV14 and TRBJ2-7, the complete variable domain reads EAGVTQFPSHSVIEKGQTVTLRCDPISGHDNLYWYRRVMGKEIKFLLHFVKESKQDESGMPNNRFLAERTGGTYSTLKVQPAELEDSGVYFCASSQGGPPYEQYFGPGTRLTVT.